This T cell receptor beta chain was obtained from a study of shared clonotypes between healthy human individuals. In the study overall: With ages of 18 to 49, the donors were two women and a few men.

The table came from immunoSEQ multiplex PCR; TCRdb's copy has only in-frame clones and leaves some out. The sample contains some 2,100,000 clones, approximately 96% of which appear only once. Source material: naive CD4+ T cells sorted from blood. The subset is: CD45RA+ positively selected. The TCR sequence derives from a man aged 18 to 29 in good health.

The CDR3 spells CASSPRFSFRYNEQFF. CDR3 DNA sequence: TGTGCCAGCAGCCCTAGGTTTAGCTTTCGCTACAATGAGCAGTTCTTC. The rearrangement links TRBV5-6 to TRBJ2-1, with D uncertain. V was clipped by 4 bases and J by 3 bases, with 17 bases between them. CDR1 is SGHDT, CDR2 YYEEEE, per germline. The CDR3 consists of 16 residues.